This TCR beta chain was documented in a study of tumor-infiltrating lymphocytes in primary liver carcinoma. Overall study: Tumors were stage T1-T3 N0M0, about 4.2 to 10 cm across.

Co-extracted RNA and DNA came from roughly 20-30 mg of unsorted bulk tissue. This CDR3 comprises 16 residues. The germline gives CDR1 LGHNA, CDR2 YNFKEQ. Making TCR beta cDNA involved 400 to 600 ng total RNA and a constant-region primer. Three rounds of nested multiplex PCR with slightly modified ARM-PCR produced TCR beta libraries. A C-beta reverse primer and TRBV1-TRBV30 forward primers served in each of the first two PCR rounds, at around 10 cycles apiece. TCRdb redid the calling of the multiplex PCR reads with MiXCR, one entry per CDR3 protein. Of around 120,000 distinct CDR3 sequences listed, around two thirds were seen once; the top ten hold roughly a tenth. As to this clonotype: The CDR3 does not close with the conserved phenylalanine or tryptophan, likely indicating a read error.

Sample: liver tumor tissue from sampling region 1. The subset: tumor region T1, superior pole. The V gene is TRBV4-2, the J gene TRBJ2-3; TRBD2 matches at 7 bases. This clonotype originated in an older woman with primary liver carcinoma and hepatitis B virus infection. CDR3 DNA sequence: TGTGCCAGCAGCCAAGATATGGCGGGAGAGGCAGATAGGCAGTATCTT. Residues: CASSQDMAGEADRQYL.